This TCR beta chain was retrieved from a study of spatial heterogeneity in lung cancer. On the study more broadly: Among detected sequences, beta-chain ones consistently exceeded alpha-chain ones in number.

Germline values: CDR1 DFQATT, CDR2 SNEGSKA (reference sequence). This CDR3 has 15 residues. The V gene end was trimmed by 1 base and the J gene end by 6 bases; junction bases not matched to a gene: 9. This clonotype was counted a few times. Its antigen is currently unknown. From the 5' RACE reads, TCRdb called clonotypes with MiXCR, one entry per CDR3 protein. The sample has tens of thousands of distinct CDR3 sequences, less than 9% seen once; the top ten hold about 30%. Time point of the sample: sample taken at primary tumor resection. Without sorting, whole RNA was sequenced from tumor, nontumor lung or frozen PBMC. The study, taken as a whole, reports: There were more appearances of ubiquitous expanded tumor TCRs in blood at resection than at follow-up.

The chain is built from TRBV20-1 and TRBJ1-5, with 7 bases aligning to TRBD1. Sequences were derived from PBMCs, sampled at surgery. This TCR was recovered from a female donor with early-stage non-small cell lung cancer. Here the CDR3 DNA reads TGCAGTGCTAGAGCGGGCGGCAGGGGGATTCAGCCCCAGCATTTT. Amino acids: CSARAGGRGIQPQHF.